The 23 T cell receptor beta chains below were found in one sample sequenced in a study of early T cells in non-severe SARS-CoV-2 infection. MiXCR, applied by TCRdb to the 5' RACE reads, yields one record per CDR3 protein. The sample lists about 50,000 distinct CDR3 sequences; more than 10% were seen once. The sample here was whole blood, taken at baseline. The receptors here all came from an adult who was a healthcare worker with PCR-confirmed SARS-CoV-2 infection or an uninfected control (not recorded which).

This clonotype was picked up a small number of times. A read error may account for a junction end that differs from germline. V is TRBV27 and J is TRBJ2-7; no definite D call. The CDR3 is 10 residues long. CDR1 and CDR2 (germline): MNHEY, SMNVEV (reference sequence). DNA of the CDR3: TGTGCCAGCGGTTCCTTGATTTTAGTCTTC. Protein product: CASGSLILVF.

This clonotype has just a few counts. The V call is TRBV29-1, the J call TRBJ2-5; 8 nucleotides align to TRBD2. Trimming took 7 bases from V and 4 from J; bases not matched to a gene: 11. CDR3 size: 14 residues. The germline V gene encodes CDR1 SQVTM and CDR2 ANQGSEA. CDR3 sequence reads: CSAGSGSGGETQYF. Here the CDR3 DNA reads TGCAGCGCAGGGAGCGGGAGTGGGGGAGAGACCCAGTACTTC.

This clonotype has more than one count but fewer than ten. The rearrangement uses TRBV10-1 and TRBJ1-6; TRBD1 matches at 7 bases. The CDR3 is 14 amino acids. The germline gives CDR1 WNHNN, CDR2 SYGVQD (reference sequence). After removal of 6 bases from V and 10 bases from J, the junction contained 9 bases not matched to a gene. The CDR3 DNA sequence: TGCGCCAGCAGCTCAGACAGGGCACGGTCACCCCTCCACTTT. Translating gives CASSSDRARSPLHF.

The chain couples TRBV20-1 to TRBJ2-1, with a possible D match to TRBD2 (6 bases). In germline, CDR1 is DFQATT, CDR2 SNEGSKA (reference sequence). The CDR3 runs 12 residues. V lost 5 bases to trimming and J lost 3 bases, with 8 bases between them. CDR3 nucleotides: TGCAGTGCTCGGAGGGGCTACAATGAGCAGTTCTTC. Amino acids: CSARRGYNEQFF.

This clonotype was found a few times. The chain's CDR3 is CASSLVGPRSYEQYF. CDR3 DNA: TGCGCCAGCAGCTTGGTGGGACCACGATCCTACGAGCAGTACTTC. The J gene is TRBJ2-7, the V gene TRBV5-1; D possibly matches TRBD1 or TRBD2 (5 bases each). Trimming pared 0 bases from V and 1 base from J, leaving 11 bases between. CDR1 and CDR2 from the germline V gene are SGHRS and YFSETQ. The CDR3 contains 15 residues. The whole variable domain, filled in from reference TRBV5-1 and TRBJ2-7, reads KAGVTQTPRYLIKTRGQQVTLSCSPISGHRSVSWYQQTPGQGLQFLFEYFSETQRNKGNFPGRFSGRQFSNSRSEMNVSTLELGDSALYLCASSLVGPRSYEQYFGPGTRLTVT.

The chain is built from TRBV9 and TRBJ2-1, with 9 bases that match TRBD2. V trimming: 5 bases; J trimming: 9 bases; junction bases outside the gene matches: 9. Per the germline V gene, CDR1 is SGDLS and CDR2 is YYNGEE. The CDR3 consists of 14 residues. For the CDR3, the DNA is TGTGCCAGCAGTACGATAGCGGGAGTCAGTGAGCAGTTCTTC. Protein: CASSTIAGVSEQFF. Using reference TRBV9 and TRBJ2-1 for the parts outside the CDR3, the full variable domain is DSGVTQTPKHLITATGQRVTLRCSPRSGDLSVYWYQQSLDQGLQFLIQYYNGEERAKGNILERFSAQQFPDLHSELNLSSLELGDSALYFCASSTIAGVSEQFFGPGTRLTVL.

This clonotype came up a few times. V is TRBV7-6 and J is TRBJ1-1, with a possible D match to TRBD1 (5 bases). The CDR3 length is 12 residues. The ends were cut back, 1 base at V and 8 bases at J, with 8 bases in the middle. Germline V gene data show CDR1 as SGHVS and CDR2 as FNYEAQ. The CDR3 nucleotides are TGTGCCAGCAGCTTAGGGCGGGGGGAAGCTTTCTTT. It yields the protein CASSLGRGEAFF.

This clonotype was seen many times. CDR3 DNA sequence: TGCAGCGTTGATAGGAACACCGGGGAGCTGTTTTTT. This translates into CSVDRNTGELFF. This chain uses TRBV29-1 with TRBJ2-2; D is ambiguous. Trimming took off 3 bases at V and 1 base at J, with 3 bases between the two ends. Germline values: CDR1 SQVTM, CDR2 ANQGSEA. This CDR3 is built from 12 residues.

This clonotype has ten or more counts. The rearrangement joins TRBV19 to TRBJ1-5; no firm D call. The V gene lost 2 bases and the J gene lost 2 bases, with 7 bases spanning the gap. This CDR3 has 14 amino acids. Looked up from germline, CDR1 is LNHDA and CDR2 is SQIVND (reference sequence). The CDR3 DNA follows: TGTGCCAGTAGTATAAGAATAGGCAATCAGCCCCAGCATTTT. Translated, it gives CASSIRIGNQPQHF.

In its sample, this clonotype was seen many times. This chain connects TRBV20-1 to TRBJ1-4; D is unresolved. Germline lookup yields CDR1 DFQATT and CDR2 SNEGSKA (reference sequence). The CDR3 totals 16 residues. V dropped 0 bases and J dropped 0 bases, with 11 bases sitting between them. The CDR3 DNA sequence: TGCAGTGCTAGAGAGGGAATGACCGCAACTAATGAAAAACTGTTTTTT. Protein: CSAREGMTATNEKLFF.

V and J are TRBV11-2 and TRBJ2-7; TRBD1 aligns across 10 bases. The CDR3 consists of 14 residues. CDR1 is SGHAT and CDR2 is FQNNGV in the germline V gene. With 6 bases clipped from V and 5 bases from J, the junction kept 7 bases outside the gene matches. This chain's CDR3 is CASSRDRGRNEQYF. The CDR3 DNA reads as TGTGCCAGCAGTCGGGACAGGGGACGCAACGAGCAGTACTTC. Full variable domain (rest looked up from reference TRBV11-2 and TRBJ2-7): EAGVAQSPRYKIIEKRQSVAFWCNPISGHATLYWYQQILGQGPKLLIQFQNNGVVDDSQLPKDRFSAERLKGVDSTLKIQPAKLEDSAVYLCASSRDRGRNEQYFGPGTRLTVT.

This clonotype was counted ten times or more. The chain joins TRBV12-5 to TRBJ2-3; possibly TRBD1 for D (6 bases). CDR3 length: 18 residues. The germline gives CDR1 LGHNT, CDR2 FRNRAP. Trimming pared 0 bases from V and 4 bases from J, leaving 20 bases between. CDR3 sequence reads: CASGLVVDGTTVADTQYF. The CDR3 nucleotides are TGTGCTAGTGGTTTGGTAGTCGACGGGACAACGGTTGCAGATACGCAGTATTTT. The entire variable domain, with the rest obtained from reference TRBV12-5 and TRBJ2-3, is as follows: DARVTQTPRHKVTEMGQEVTMRCQPILGHNTVFWYRQTMMQGLELLAYFRNRAPLDDSGMPKDRFSAEMPDATLATLKIQPSEPRDSAVYFCASGLVVDGTTVADTQYFGPGTRLTVL.

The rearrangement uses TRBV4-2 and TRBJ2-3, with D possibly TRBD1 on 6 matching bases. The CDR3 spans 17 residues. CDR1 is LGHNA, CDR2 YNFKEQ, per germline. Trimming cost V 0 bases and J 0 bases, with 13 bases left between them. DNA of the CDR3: TGTGCCAGCAGCCAAGAGAGGGGGACCGCTAGCACAGATACGCAGTATTTT. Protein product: CASSQERGTASTDTQYF.

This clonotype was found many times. This chain's CDR3 is CASSLDRAADTQYF. CDR3 coding DNA: TGTGCCAGCAGCTTAGATAGGGCCGCAGATACGCAGTATTTT. This chain uses TRBV11-2 with TRBJ2-3, with D unclear. Between the trimmed V and J ends, which lost 0 bases and 4 bases, there was a span of 8 bases. From germline, CDR1 is SGHAT and CDR2 FQNNGV. The CDR3 is 14 residues long.

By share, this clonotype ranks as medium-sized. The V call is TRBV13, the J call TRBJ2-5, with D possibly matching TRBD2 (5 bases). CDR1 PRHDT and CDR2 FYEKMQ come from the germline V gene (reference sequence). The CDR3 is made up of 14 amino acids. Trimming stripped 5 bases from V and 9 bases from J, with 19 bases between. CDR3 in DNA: TGTGCCAGCAGCCGTCGGCTATTAACCGGGGCCCAGTACTTC. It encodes CASSRRLLTGAQYF. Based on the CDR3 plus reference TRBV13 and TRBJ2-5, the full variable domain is AAGVIQSPRHLIKEKRETATLKCYPIPRHDTVYWYQQGPGQDPQFLISFYEKMQSDKGSIPDRFSAQQFSDYHSELNMSSLELGDSALYFCASSRRLLTGAQYFGPGTRLLVL.

The CDR3, as DNA: TGTGCCAGCAGCCGGGCAAAGGTCTCCGGCTCCTACGAGCAGTACTTC. It specifies CASSRAKVSGSYEQYF. The chain is built from TRBV7-9 and TRBJ2-7; no firm D call. V lost 5 bases, J lost 0 bases, and 17 bases lay in between. The CDR3 contains 16 residues. Germline V lookup: CDR1 SEHNR, CDR2 FQNEAQ (reference sequence).

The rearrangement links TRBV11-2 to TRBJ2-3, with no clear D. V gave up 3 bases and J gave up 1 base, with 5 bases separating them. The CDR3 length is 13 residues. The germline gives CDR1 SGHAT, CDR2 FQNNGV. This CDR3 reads CASSFARTDTQYF. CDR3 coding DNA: TGTGCCAGCAGCTTCGCCCGCACAGATACGCAGTATTTT.

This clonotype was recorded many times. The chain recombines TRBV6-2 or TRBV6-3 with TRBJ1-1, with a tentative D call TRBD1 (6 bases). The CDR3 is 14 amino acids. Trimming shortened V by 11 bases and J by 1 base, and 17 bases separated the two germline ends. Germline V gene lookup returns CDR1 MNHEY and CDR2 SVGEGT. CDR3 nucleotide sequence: TGTGCCGGAAGACAGGCCCCCCAGAACACTGAAGCTTTCTTT. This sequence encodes CAGRQAPQNTEAFF.

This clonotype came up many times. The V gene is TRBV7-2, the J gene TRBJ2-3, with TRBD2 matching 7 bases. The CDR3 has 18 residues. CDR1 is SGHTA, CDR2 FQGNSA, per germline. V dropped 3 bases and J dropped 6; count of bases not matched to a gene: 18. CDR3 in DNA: TGTGCCAGCAGCTTTCCCTCTAGCGGAGCCCTTCAGGTGGATACGCAGTATTTT. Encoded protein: CASSFPSSGALQVDTQYF.

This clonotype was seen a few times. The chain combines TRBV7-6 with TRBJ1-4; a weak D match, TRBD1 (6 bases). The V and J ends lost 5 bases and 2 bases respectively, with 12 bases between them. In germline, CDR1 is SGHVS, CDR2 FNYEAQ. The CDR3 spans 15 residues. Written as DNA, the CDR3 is TGTGCCAGCAGCCAAAGGGGGTCCACTAATGAAAAACTGTTTTTT. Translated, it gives CASSQRGSTNEKLFF.

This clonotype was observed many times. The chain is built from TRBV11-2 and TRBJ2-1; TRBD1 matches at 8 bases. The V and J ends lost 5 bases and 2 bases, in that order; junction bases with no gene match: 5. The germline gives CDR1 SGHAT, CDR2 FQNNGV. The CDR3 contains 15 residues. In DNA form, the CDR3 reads TGTGCCAGCAGCCCGGGCAGGGGGCCCTACAATGAGCAGTTCTTC. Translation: CASSPGRGPYNEQFF.

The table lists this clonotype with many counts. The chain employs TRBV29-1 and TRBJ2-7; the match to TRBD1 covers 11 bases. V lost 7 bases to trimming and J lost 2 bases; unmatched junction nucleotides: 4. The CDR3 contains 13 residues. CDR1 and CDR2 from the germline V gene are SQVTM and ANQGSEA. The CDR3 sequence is CSAGTGGPYEQYF. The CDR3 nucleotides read TGCAGCGCAGGGACAGGGGGGCCCTACGAGCAGTACTTC.

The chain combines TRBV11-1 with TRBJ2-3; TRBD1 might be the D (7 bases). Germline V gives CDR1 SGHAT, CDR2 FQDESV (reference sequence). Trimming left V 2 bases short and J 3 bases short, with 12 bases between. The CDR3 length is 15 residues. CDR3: CASSLYRGGTDTQYF. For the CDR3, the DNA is TGTGCCAGCAGCTTATACAGGGGAGGAACAGATACGCAGTATTTT.